This entry lists 6 T cell receptor beta chains sequenced from one sample in a study of CD8 T cells in Susac syndrome. With random hexamers, about 0.45 to 1 ug RNA was reverse transcribed. TCRdb re-called the immunoSEQ multiplex PCR reads through MiXCR, storing one row per CDR3 protein. This table holds 400,000 to 550,000 distinct CDR3 sequences, approximately 85% found once. Sequencing was performed on CD8+ T cells from PBMCs. The receptor set was obtained from a human donor with multiple sclerosis.

The chain joins TRBV6-1 to TRBJ2-1; 12 nucleotides align to TRBD2. Trimming took 5 bases from V and 1 from J; bases not matched to a gene: 3. The CDR3 consists of 16 residues. The germline CDR1 and CDR2 sequences are MNHNS and SASEGT. The CDR3 region has the DNA TGTGCCAGCAGTCAGACTAGCGGGAGTTCCTACAATGAGCAGTTCTTC. This gives the protein CASSQTSGSSYNEQFF.

This clonotype was observed a single time. This chain connects TRBV19 to TRBJ2-7; D gene uncertain. Germline V CDR1 and CDR2: LNHDA, SQIVND (reference sequence). V lost 0 bases and J 6 bases, leaving 6 bases between the germline ends. The CDR3 covers 12 residues. The CDR3 DNA follows: TGTGCCAGTAGTATAGACGGAATCGAGCAGTACTTC. It specifies CASSIDGIEQYF. Looking up the rest from reference TRBV19 and TRBJ2-7 gives the full variable domain: DGGITQSPKYLFRKEGQNVTLSCEQNLNHDAMYWYRQDPGQGLRLIYYSQIVNDFQKGDIAEGYSVSREKKESFPLTVTSAQKNPTAFYLCASSIDGIEQYFGPGTRLTVT.

The genes are TRBV7-2 and TRBJ2-5, with 12 nucleotides matching TRBD2. Germline loops: CDR1 SGHTA, CDR2 FQGNSA. CDR3 length: 18 amino acids. V shed 1 base, J shed 5 bases, and the junction held 11 bases outside the gene matches. CDR3 bases: TGTGCCAGCAGCTTAGTTCCGCTAGCGGGGGGGCCTAGGGAGACCCAGTACTTC. This gives the protein CASSLVPLAGGPRETQYF.

The chain is built from TRBV19 and TRBJ1-2; a possible D gene is TRBD1 (5 bases). The V gene lost 10 bases and the J gene lost 5 bases, with 11 bases spanning the gap. The CDR3 covers 11 residues. Per the germline V gene, CDR1 is LNHDA and CDR2 is SQIVND (reference sequence). The CDR3, as DNA: TGTGCCACCGAGACAGTTTATGGCTACACCTTC. Translated: CATETVYGYTF.

This clonotype has just a few counts. The V and J genes are TRBV10-3 and TRBJ1-2; TRBD1 agrees at 10 bases. The CDR3 has 13 amino acids. Germline loops: CDR1 ENHRY, CDR2 SYGVKD. Trimming removed 7 bases from V and 5 bases from J; junction bases left unmatched: 4. The CDR3 DNA sequence: TGTGCCATCATCGGACAGGGGGAATATGGCTACACCTTC. Protein sequence: CAIIGQGEYGYTF.

This clonotype occurred a few times. The gene calls are TRBV30 and TRBJ2-7; no reliable D call. V lost 4 bases, J lost 6 bases, and 28 bases lay in between. There are 17 residues in the CDR3. Germline lookup yields CDR1 GTSNPN and CDR2 SVGIG (reference sequence). The CDR3 DNA sequence: TGTGCCTGGAACGATATATTGGTCCCTGGGTCTCTCGCCGAGCAGTACTTC. It codes for CAWNDILVPGSLAEQYF.